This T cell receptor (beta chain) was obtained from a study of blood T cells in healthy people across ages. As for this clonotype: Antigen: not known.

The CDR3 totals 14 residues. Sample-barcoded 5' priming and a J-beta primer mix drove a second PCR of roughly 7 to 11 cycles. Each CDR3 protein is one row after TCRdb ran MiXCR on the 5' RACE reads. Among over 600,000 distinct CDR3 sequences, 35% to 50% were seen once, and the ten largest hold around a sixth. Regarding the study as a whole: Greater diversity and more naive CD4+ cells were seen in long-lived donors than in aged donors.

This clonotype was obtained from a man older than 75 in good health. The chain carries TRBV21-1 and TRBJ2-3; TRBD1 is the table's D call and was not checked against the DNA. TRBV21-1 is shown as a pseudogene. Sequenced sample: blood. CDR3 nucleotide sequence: TGTGCCAGCAGGCCGGGACATCGCACAGATACGCAGTATTTT. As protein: CASRPGHRTDTQYF.